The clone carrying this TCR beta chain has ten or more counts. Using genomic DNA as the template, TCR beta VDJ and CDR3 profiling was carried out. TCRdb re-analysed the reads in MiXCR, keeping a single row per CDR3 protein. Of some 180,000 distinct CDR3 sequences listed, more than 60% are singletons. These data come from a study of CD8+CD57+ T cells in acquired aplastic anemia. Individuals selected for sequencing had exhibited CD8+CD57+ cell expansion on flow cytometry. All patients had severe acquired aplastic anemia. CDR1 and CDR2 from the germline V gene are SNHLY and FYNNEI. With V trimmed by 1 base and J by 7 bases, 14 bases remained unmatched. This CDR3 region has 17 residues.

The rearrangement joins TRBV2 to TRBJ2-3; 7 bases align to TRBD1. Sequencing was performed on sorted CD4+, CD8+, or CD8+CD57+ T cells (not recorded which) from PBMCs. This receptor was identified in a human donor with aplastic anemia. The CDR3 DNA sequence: TGTGCCAGCAGTGAAGACCGGACAGGAAAAAACCCAAATACGCAGTATTTT. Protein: CASSEDRTGKNPNTQYF.